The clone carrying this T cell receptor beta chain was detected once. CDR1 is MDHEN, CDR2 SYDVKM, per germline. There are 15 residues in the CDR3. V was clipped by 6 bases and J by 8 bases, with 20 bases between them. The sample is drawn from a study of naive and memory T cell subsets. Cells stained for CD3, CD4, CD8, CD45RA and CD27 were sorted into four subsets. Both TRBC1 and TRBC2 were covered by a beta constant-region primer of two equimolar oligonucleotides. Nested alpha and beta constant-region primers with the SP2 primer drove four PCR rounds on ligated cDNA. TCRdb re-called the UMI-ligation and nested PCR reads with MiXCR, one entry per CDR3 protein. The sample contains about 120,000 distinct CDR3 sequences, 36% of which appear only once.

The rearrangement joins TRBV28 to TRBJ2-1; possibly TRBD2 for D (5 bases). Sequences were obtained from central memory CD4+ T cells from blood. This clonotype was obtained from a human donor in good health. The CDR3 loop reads CASSPGGSLVDEQFF. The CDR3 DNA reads TGTGCCAGCAGCCCCGGAGGTAGTCTGGTCGATGAGCAGTTCTTC.